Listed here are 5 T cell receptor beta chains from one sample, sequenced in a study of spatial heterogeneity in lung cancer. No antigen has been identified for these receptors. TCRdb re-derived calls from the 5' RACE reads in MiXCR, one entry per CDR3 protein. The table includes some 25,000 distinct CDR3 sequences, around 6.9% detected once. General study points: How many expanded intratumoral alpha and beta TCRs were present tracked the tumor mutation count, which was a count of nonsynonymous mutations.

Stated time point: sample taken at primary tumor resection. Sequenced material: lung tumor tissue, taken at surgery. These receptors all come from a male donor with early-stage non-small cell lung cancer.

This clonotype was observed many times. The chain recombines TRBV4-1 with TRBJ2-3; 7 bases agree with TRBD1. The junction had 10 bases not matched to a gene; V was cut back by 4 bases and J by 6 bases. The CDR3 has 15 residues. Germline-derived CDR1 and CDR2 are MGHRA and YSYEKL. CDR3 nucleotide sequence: TGCGCCAGCAGCCGGGGACAGTCCTCGGGCGATACGCAGTATTTT. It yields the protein CASSRGQSSGDTQYF.

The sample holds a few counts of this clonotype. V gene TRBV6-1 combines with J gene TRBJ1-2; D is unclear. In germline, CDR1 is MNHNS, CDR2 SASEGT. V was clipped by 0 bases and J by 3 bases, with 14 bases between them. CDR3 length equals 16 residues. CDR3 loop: CASSEAWGFSDYGYTF. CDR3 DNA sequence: TGTGCCAGCAGTGAAGCTTGGGGTTTTTCGGACTATGGCTACACCTTC.

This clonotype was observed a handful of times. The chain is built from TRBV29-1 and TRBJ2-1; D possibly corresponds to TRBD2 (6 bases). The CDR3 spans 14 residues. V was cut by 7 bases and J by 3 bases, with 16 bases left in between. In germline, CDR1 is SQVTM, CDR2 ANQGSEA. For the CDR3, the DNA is TGCAGCGCCCAAGGGACTGCAAGCTACAATGAGCAGTTCTTC. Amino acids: CSAQGTASYNEQFF.

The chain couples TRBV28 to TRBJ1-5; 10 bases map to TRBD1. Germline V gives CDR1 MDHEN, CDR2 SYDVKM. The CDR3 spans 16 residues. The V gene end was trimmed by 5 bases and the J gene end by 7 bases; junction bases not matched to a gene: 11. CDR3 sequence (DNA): TGTGCCAGCAGTCCTAGGGACAGGGGAATTCAGCAGCCCCAGCATTTT. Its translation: CASSPRDRGIQQPQHF. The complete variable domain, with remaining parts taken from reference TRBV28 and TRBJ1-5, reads DVKVTQSSRYLVKRTGEKVFLECVQDMDHENMFWYRQDPGLGLRLIYFSYDVKMKEKGDIPEGYSVSREKKERFSLILESASTNQTSMYLCASSPRDRGIQQPQHFGDGTRLSIL.

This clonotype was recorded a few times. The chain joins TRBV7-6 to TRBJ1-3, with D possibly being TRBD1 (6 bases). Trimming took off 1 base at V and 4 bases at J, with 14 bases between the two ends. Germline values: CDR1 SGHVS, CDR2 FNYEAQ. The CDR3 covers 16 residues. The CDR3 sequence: CASSLGVPGAGNTIYF. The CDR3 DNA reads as TGTGCCAGCAGCTTAGGGGTCCCGGGGGCCGGAAACACCATATATTTT.